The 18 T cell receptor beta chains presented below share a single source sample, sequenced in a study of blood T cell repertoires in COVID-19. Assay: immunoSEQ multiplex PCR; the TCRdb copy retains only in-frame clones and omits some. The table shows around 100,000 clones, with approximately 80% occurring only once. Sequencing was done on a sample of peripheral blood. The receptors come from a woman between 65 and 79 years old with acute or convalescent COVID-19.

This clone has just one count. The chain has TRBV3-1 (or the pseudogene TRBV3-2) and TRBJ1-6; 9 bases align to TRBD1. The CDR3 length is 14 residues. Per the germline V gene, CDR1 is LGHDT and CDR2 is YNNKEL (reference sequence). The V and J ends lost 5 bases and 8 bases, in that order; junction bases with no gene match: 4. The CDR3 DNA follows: TGTGCCAGCAGCTCGGACAGGGGAGATTCACCCCTCCACTTT. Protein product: CASSSDRGDSPLHF.

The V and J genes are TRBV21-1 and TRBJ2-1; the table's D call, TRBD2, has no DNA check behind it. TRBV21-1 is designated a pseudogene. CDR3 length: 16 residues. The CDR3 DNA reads TGTGCCAGCAGCAAAGGTAGCCTAGCGGCTTACAATGAGCAGTTCTTC. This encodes CASSKGSLAAYNEQFF.

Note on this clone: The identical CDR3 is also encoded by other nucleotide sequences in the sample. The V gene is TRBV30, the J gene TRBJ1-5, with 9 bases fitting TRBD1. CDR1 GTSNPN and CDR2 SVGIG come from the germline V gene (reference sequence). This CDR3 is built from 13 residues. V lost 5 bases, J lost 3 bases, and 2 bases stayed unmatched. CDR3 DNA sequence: TGTGCCTGGGGACAGGGGAACAATCAGCCCCAGCATTTT. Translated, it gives CAWGQGNNQPQHF. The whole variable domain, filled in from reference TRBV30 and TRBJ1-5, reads SQTIHQWPATLVQPVGSPLSLECTVEGTSNPNLYWYRQAAGRGLQLLFYSVGIGQISSEVPQNLSASRPQDRQFILSSKKLLLSDSGFYLCAWGQGNNQPQHFGDGTRLSIL.

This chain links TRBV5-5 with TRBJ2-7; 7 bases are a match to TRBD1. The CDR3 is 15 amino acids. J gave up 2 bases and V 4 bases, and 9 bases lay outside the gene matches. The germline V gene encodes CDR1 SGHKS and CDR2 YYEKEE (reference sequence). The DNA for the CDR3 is TGTGCCAGCAGCACGGGACAGTCCTCTGCCTACGAGCAGTACTTC. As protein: CASSTGQSSAYEQYF.

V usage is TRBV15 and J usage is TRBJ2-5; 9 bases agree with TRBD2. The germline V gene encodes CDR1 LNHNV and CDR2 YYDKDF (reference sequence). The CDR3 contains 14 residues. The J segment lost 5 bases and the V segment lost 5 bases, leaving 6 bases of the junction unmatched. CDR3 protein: CATSGGTSLETQYF. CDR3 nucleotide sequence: TGTGCCACCAGCGGGGGGACTAGCTTGGAGACCCAGTACTTC.

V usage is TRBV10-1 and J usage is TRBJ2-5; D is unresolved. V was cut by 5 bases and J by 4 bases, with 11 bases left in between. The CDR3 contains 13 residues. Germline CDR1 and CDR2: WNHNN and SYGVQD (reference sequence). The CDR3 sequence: CASSLTAGETQYF. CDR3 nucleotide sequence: TGCGCCAGCAGTCTAACAGCCGGAGAGACCCAGTACTTC.

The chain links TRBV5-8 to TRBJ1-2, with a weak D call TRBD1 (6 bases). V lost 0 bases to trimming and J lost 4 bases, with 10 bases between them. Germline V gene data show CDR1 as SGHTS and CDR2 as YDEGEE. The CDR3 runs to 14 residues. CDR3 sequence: CASSLVTGPYGYTF. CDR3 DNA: TGTGCCAGCAGCTTGGTTACAGGGCCCTATGGCTACACCTTC.

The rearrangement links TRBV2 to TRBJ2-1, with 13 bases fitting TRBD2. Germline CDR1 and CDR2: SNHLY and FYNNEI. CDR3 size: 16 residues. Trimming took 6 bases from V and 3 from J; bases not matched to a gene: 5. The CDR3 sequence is CASSGLAGAFYNEQFF. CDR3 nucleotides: TGTGCCAGCAGCGGACTAGCGGGGGCCTTCTACAATGAGCAGTTCTTC.

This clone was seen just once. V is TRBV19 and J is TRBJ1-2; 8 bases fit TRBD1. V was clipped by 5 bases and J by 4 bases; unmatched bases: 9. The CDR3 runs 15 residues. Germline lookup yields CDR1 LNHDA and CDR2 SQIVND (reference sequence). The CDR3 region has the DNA TGTGCCAGTAGTTCTGACAGGGGCCGGGGCTATGGCTACACCTTC. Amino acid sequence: CASSSDRGRGYGYTF.

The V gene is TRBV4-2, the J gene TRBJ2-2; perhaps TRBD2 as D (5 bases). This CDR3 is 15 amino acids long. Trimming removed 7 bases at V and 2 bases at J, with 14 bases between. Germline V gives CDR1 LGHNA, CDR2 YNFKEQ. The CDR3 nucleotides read TGTGCCAGCAAAGTATGGACTCTAAACACCGGGGAGCTGTTTTTT. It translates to CASKVWTLNTGELFF.

CDR3 bases: TGTGCCAGCAGCTTATCTCAGAGTAGCGTTGGTGAGCAGTTCTTC. It yields the protein CASSLSQSSVGEQFF. The genes are TRBV7-8 and TRBJ2-1; TRBD2 is a possible D gene (5 bases). CDR3 size: 15 residues. CDR1 SGHVS and CDR2 FQNEAQ come from the germline V gene. Trimming removed 2 bases from V and 9 bases from J, with 17 bases in between. Variable domain in full (rest from reference TRBV7-8 and TRBJ2-1): GAGVSQSPRYKVAKRGQDVALRCDPISGHVSLFWYQQALGQGPEFLTYFQNEAQLDKSGLPSDRFFAERPEGSVSTLKIQRTQQEDSAVYLCASSLSQSSVGEQFFGPGTRLTVL.

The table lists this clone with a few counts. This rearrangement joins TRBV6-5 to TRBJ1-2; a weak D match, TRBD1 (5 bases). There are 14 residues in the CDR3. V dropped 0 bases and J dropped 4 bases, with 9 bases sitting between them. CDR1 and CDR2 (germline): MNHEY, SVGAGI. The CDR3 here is CASSYSGQSYGYTF. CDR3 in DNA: TGTGCCAGCAGTTACTCGGGGCAGTCCTATGGCTACACCTTC.

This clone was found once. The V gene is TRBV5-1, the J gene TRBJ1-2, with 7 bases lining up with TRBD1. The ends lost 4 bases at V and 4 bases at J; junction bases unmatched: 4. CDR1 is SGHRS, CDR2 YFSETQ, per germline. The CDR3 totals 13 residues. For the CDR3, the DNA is TGCGCCAGCAGCCCCGGGACAGCCTATGGCTACACCTTC. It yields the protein CASSPGTAYGYTF. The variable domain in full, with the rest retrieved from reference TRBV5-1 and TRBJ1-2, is KAGVTQTPRYLIKTRGQQVTLSCSPISGHRSVSWYQQTPGQGLQFLFEYFSETQRNKGNFPGRFSGRQFSNSRSEMNVSTLELGDSALYLCASSPGTAYGYTFGSGTRLTVV.

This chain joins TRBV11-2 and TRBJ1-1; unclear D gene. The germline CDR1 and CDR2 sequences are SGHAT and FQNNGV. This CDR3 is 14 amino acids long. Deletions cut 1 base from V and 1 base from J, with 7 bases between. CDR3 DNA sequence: TGTGCCAGCAGCTTAGGAACGGGGAACACTGAAGCTTTCTTT. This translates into CASSLGTGNTEAFF.

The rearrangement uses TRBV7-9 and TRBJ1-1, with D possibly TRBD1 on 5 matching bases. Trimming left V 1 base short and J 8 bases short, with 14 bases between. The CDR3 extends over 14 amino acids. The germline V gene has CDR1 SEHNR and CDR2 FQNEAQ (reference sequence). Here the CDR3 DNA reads TGTGCCAGCAGCTTAGAGGTAGTGGGACTGGAAGCTTTCTTT. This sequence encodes CASSLEVVGLEAFF. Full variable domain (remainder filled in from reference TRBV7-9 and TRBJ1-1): DTGVSQNPRHKITKRGQNVTFRCDPISEHNRLYWYRQTLGQGPEFLTYFQNEAQLEKSRLLSDRFSAERPKGSFSTLEIQRTEQGDSAMYLCASSLEVVGLEAFFGQGTRLTVV.

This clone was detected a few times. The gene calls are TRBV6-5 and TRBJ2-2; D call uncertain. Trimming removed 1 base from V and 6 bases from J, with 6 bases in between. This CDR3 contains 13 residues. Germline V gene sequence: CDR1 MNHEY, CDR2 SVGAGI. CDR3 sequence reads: CASSYLPAGELFF. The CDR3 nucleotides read TGTGCCAGCAGTTACTTGCCGGCCGGGGAGCTGTTTTTT.

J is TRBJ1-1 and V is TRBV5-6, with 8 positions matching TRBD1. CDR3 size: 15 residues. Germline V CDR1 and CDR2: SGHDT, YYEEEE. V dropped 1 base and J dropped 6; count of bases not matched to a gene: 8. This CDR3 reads CASSLTGTGESEAFF. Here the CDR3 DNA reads TGTGCCAGCAGCTTGACCGGGACAGGAGAGTCTGAAGCTTTCTTT.

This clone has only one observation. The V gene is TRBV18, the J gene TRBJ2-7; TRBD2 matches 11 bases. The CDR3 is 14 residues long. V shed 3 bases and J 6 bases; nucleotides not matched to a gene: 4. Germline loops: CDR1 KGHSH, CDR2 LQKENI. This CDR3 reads CASSPSGGAAEQYF. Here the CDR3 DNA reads TGTGCCAGCTCACCTAGCGGGGGGGCCGCCGAGCAGTACTTC.